The 30 T cell receptor beta chains reported below all come from one sample, sequenced in a study of metastatic and nonmetastatic thyroid tumors. TCRdb re-called the PCR reads with MiXCR. The sample holds 30,000 to 40,000 clones, about 31% seen once. Not a single patient had been given any form of treatment at any point before undergoing thyroid surgery. Sequencing input: blood. The receptors stem from a female donor with papillary thyroid cancer or a benign thyroid nodule (not recorded which). Some clones in this sample may be carry-over from other donors' samples.

The CDR3 here is CASSLGTGGITEAFF. The CDR3 nucleotides read TGTGCCAGCAGTTTAGGGACAGGGGGCATTACTGAAGCTTTCTTT. This rearrangement joins TRBV12-3 or TRBV12-4 to TRBJ1-1, with 11 bases fitting TRBD1. Trimming cost V 1 base and J 5 bases; bases outside gene matches: 3. The length of the CDR3 is 15 residues.

By proportion, this clone is medium-sized. The V gene is TRBV20-1, the J gene TRBJ1-1; no definite D call. The V end lost 4 bases, the J end lost 3 bases, and 18 bases lay between the germline ends. Germline loops: CDR1 DFQATT, CDR2 SNEGSKA (reference sequence). CDR3 length equals 15 residues. The CDR3 reads CSAIFFMRLDTEAFF. The CDR3 region has the DNA TGCAGTGCTATTTTTTTCATGAGGTTAGACACTGAAGCTTTCTTT.

This clone was seen at least ten times. The genes are TRBV11-2 and TRBJ1-5; a possible D gene is TRBD1 (5 bases). V was clipped by 5 bases and J by 4 bases, with 15 bases between them. The CDR3 is made up of 15 amino acids. Germline assignment: CDR1 SGHAT and CDR2 FQNNGV. The CDR3: CASSRAAGSNQPQHF. CDR3 coding DNA: TGTGCCAGCAGCCGAGCAGCAGGGAGTAATCAGCCCCAGCATTTT.

Here the CDR3 reads CASSLTGTGVYGYTF. The CDR3 DNA reads TGTGCCAGCAGCTTAACCGGGACAGGGGTCTATGGCTACACCTTC. The chain employs TRBV7-9 and TRBJ1-2; 10 bases fit TRBD1. Trimming cost V 2 bases and J 4 bases; bases outside gene matches: 4. CDR3 length: 15 amino acids. Per germline, CDR1 SEHNR and CDR2 FQNEAQ (reference sequence).

This clone was seen only once. The V and J genes are TRBV3-1 and TRBJ2-2, with 9 positions matching TRBD1. Germline trimming cut 6 bases from V and 5 bases from J; bases unmatched to any gene: 10. This CDR3 comprises 16 residues. Per germline, CDR1 LGHDT and CDR2 YNNKEL (reference sequence). The CDR3 sequence is CASRPGETGGTGELFF. CDR3 coding DNA: TGTGCCAGCAGACCCGGAGAGACAGGGGGGACCGGGGAGCTGTTTTTT. The full variable domain, completed using reference TRBV3-1 and TRBJ2-2, is DTAVSQTPKYLVTQMGNDKSIKCEQNLGHDTMYWYKQDSKKFLKIMFSYNNKELIINETVPNRFSPKSPDKAHLNLHINSLELGDSAVYFCASRPGETGGTGELFFGEGSRLTVL.

By sample share, this clone is medium-sized. The sample has other DNA sequences that encode this CDR3 too. The chain recombines TRBV6-1 with TRBJ2-7; 7 nucleotides align to TRBD2. The V and J ends lost 11 bases and 0 bases, in that order; junction bases with no gene match: 7. The CDR3 loop spans 13 amino acids. Germline CDR1 reads MNHNS; CDR2 reads SASEGT. The CDR3 bases are TGTGCCTTGGGTACTAGCGTCTCCTACGAGCAGTACTTC. This sequence encodes CALGTSVSYEQYF.

This clone occurred many times. This CDR3 is also generated by other DNA sequences in the sample. This CDR3 reads CASSEAPGTYEQYF. Written as DNA, the CDR3 is TGTGCCAGCAGTGAAGCGCCGGGAACCTACGAGCAGTACTTC. The chain is built from TRBV6-1 and TRBJ2-7, with D perhaps TRBD2 (5 bases). The CDR3 is 14 amino acids. V was shortened by 0 bases and J by 2 bases, with 8 bases between the two germline ends. Germline loops: CDR1 MNHNS, CDR2 SASEGT.

Many counts were recorded for this clone. This may stem from a read error, because a much larger clone lies one nucleotide away. V is TRBV27 and J is TRBJ2-7; tentatively, D is TRBD2 (5 bases). CDR3 length equals 14 residues. The germline V and J ends were trimmed by 5 bases and 0 bases, with 11 bases remaining between them. Germline assignment: CDR1 MNHEY and CDR2 SMNVEV (reference sequence). The CDR3 region has the DNA TGTGCCAGCAGTCGACGAGCGGACTCCTACGAGCAGTACTTC. This codes for CASSRRADSYEQYF.

The chain combines TRBV6-1 with TRBJ1-5; D gene uncertain. Trimming pared 5 bases from V and 6 bases from J, leaving 20 bases between. CDR1 and CDR2 from the germline V gene are MNHNS and SASEGT. The CDR3 consists of 16 residues. The DNA of the CDR3 is TGTGCCAGCAGTACAATCATGAGACGGTGGAGTCAGCCCCAGCATTTT. Its translation: CASSTIMRRWSQPQHF.

The genes are TRBV5-1 and TRBJ2-2, with a tentative D call TRBD2 (5 bases). Trimming removed 4 bases at V and 5 bases at J, with 12 bases between. Germline CDR1 reads SGHRS; CDR2 reads YFSETQ. CDR3 length equals 14 residues. Written as DNA, the CDR3 is TGCGCCAGCAGCCTCCGGACTGTTACCGGGGAGCTGTTTTTT. Protein sequence: CASSLRTVTGELFF.

The rearrangement links TRBV5-1 to TRBJ1-1; D is ambiguous. The germline gives CDR1 SGHRS, CDR2 YFSETQ. This CDR3 has 12 amino acids. The germline V and J ends were trimmed by 2 bases and 3 bases, with 5 bases remaining between them. CDR3 region: CASSFGDTEAFF. The CDR3 nucleotides read TGCGCCAGCAGCTTCGGGGACACTGAAGCTTTCTTT.

The rearrangement uses TRBV5-1 and TRBJ1-4; possible D gene TRBD1, 5 bases. Looked up from germline, CDR1 is SGHRS and CDR2 is YFSETQ. The ends were cut back, 6 bases at V and 5 bases at J, with 14 bases in the middle. CDR3 size: 14 residues. CDR3 sequence (DNA): TGCGCCAGCAACCGGGACGGCAGGAATGAAAAACTGTTTTTT. Protein product: CASNRDGRNEKLFF.

This clone was seen more than once but under ten times. This chain links TRBV6-9 with TRBJ1-1; the D is unclear. The ends were cut back, 3 bases at V and 7 bases at J, with 6 bases in the middle. The V gene's germline CDR1 is MNHGY and CDR2 SVAAGI. The CDR3 covers 11 residues. The CDR3: CASSYGNEAFF. For the CDR3, the DNA is TGTGCCAGCAGTTACGGCAATGAAGCTTTCTTT.

The rearrangement uses TRBV6-1 and TRBJ2-7; a weak D match, TRBD2 (5 bases). The CDR3 has 14 residues. CDR1 is MNHNS, CDR2 SASEGT, per germline. V gave up 7 bases and J gave up 0 bases, with 13 bases separating them. CDR3 sequence: CASTQRVGSYEQYF. The DNA of the CDR3 is TGTGCCAGCACCCAGAGGGTGGGCTCCTACGAGCAGTACTTC.

The chain recombines TRBV28 with TRBJ2-7, with 7 bases fitting TRBD1. This CDR3 has 15 amino acids. V lost 6 bases and J lost 0; bases outside the gene matches: 8. Germline lookup yields CDR1 MDHEN and CDR2 SYDVKM. DNA for the CDR3: TGTGCCAGCAGGCTCCGGGACAGAGACTCCTACGAGCAGTACTTC. This sequence encodes CASRLRDRDSYEQYF.

This clone has ten or more counts. The chain links TRBV25-1 to TRBJ2-7, with D possibly called TRBD1 or TRBD2 (5 bases each). This CDR3 region has 15 residues. CDR1 is MGHDK, CDR2 SYGVNS, per germline. V lost 3 bases and J 2 bases, leaving 14 bases between the germline ends. CDR3 sequence reads: CASSDLSGLAYEQYF. CDR3 coding DNA: TGTGCCAGCAGTGATCTCTCGGGGCTTGCCTACGAGCAGTACTTC.

The V gene is TRBV20-1, the J gene TRBJ1-4; no definite D call. V lost 6 bases, J lost 7 bases, and 12 bases lay in between. The CDR3 sequence is 12 residues long. Germline lookup yields CDR1 DFQATT and CDR2 SNEGSKA (reference sequence). CDR3 DNA: TGCAGTGCGGGATGGTTTCGTGAAAAACTGTTTTTT. It encodes CSAGWFREKLFF.

In this sample, this clone turned up many times. The chain joins TRBV14 to TRBJ2-7, with a tentative D call TRBD2 (5 bases). This CDR3 is built from 15 residues. Germline V gene sequence: CDR1 SGHDN, CDR2 FVKESK. Trimming shortened V by 4 bases and J by 3 bases, and 16 bases separated the two germline ends. CDR3 bases: TGTGCCAGCAGCCCCCGGGCGGGTCGGGACTACGAGCAGTACTTC. Protein product: CASSPRAGRDYEQYF.

J is TRBJ2-2 and V is TRBV24-1, with D hard to call. Germline values: CDR1 KGHDR, CDR2 SFDVKD. This CDR3 is 13 amino acids long. V was trimmed by 3 bases and J by 7 bases, leaving 8 bases between them. The CDR3 sequence: CATSDRPDGELFF. DNA of the CDR3: TGTGCCACCAGTGATAGGCCCGACGGGGAGCTGTTTTTT.

This clone was recorded many times. Other DNA variants within this sample encode the same CDR3. The chain recombines TRBV5-1 with TRBJ1-1; D remains ambiguous. Germline assignment: CDR1 SGHRS and CDR2 YFSETQ. The ends were cut back, 0 bases at V and 1 base at J, with 7 bases in the middle. CDR3 size: 14 residues. The CDR3 loop reads CASSLVQTNTEAFF. DNA for the CDR3: TGCGCCAGCAGCTTGGTCCAAACGAACACTGAAGCTTTCTTT.

As to this clone: The conserved final phenylalanine or tryptophan is absent from the CDR3, which likely points to a read error. The V gene is TRBV19, the J gene TRBJ1-1, with D possibly being TRBD1 (5 bases). The germline gives CDR1 LNHDA, CDR2 SQIVND (reference sequence). Trimming cost V 2 bases and J 2 bases, with 12 bases left between them. This CDR3 spans 15 amino acids. The CDR3 spells CASSIFTGTNTEAFL. The DNA of the CDR3 is TGTGCCAGTAGTATATTTACAGGTACCAACACTGAAGCTTTCTTG.

This chain joins TRBV12-3 or TRBV12-4 and TRBJ2-1, with D possibly TRBD1 on 6 matching bases. CDR3 length equals 16 residues. V lost 7 bases and J 8 bases, leaving 24 bases between the germline ends. CDR3 in DNA: TGTGCCAGCATTCTAGCTCCCGGTACAGGGAACGATGAGCAGTTCTTC. It is translated as CASILAPGTGNDEQFF.

There are many counts of this clone. The rearrangement links TRBV19 to TRBJ1-1; D possibly corresponds to TRBD1 (5 bases). V lost 2 bases and J lost 7, with 14 bases in between. This CDR3 is 14 amino acids long. Looked up from germline, CDR1 is LNHDA and CDR2 is SQIVND (reference sequence). The CDR3 DNA sequence: TGTGCCAGTAGTATAAGTTTTGGGGGGATTGAAGCTTTCTTT. Translating gives CASSISFGGIEAFF.

V usage is TRBV6-4 and J usage is TRBJ2-5; the D gene is possibly TRBD1 (5 bases). This CDR3 spans 14 amino acids. Trimming took off 0 bases at V and 7 bases at J, with 12 bases between the two ends. Per the germline V gene, CDR1 is MRHNA and CDR2 is SNTAGT. This CDR3 is CASSDSLGQGTQYF. The CDR3 coding sequence is TGTGCCAGCAGTGACTCGCTGGGGCAGGGGACCCAGTACTTC.

Worth noting for this clone: As the CDR3 is not closed by the conserved phenylalanine or tryptophan, this likely results from a read error. The rearrangement joins TRBV14 to TRBJ1-1; D is ambiguous. Germline CDR1 SGHDN, CDR2 FVKESK. There are 14 residues in the CDR3. The DNA of the CDR3 is TGTGCCAGCAGCCAACTCGCCGCCAACAATGAAGCTTTCTTA. Encoded protein: CASSQLAANNEAFL.

Regarding this clone: The conserved closing phenylalanine or tryptophan is absent in this CDR3, likely reflecting a read error. The limits of the CDR3 on the DNA are not certain, so only TCRdb's listed CDR3 is given. The V call is TRBV10-3, the J call TRBJ1-2; the D call TRBD1 from the table was never checked on the DNA. Germline V gene data show CDR1 as ENHRY and CDR2 as SYGVKD. Including both end residues, the CDR3 is 17 amino acids long. This CDR3 reads CSISEFLGQSYSYGYTI.

Many counts were recorded for this clone. J is TRBJ2-5 and V is TRBV27; no firm D call. Trimming took off 0 bases at V and 1 base at J, with 6 bases between the two ends. The CDR3 is 14 residues long. Germline V gene sequence: CDR1 MNHEY, CDR2 SMNVEV (reference sequence). CDR3 coding DNA: TGTGCCAGCAGTTTATCGAGAGGCCAAGAGACCCAGTACTTC. This encodes CASSLSRGQETQYF.

Many counts were recorded for this clone. The chain combines TRBV11-3 with TRBJ1-6, with a tentative D call TRBD1 (6 bases). V was cut by 2 bases and J by 5 bases, with 16 bases left in between. This CDR3 contains 17 residues. Germline CDR1 reads SGHNT; CDR2 reads YENEEA. This CDR3 is CASSLSRQGNNNSPLHF. The CDR3, as DNA: TGTGCCAGCAGCTTAAGCCGGCAGGGGAATAATAATTCACCCCTCCACTTT. Full variable domain (remainder filled in from reference TRBV11-3 and TRBJ1-6): EAGVVQSPRYKIIEKKQPVAFWCNPISGHNTLYWYLQNLGQGPELLIRYENEEAVDDSQLPKDRFSAERLKGVDSTLKIQPAELGDSAVYLCASSLSRQGNNNSPLHFGNGTRLTVT.

The CDR3 here is CASSSTLTSGKDEQYF. In DNA form, the CDR3 reads TGTGCCAGCAGCTCCACTTTGACTAGCGGGAAGGACGAGCAGTACTTC. The V and J genes are TRBV7-8 and TRBJ2-7; 11 bases line up with TRBD2. Germline lookup yields CDR1 SGHVS and CDR2 FQNEAQ. The CDR3 consists of 16 residues. The V and J ends lost 4 bases and 5 bases, in that order; junction bases with no gene match: 10. Variable domain in full (rest from reference TRBV7-8 and TRBJ2-7): GAGVSQSPRYKVAKRGQDVALRCDPISGHVSLFWYQQALGQGPEFLTYFQNEAQLDKSGLPSDRFFAERPEGSVSTLKIQRTQQEDSAVYLCASSSTLTSGKDEQYFGPGTRLTVT.

This clone was detected only a few times. V usage is TRBV6-6 and J usage is TRBJ2-2, with a possible D match to TRBD2 (7 bases). Per germline, CDR1 MNHNY and CDR2 SVGAGI (reference sequence). The CDR3 covers 16 residues. V lost 0 bases, J lost 8 bases, and 16 bases lay in between. For the CDR3, the DNA is TGTGCCAGCAGTTACTCTAGGGGGAGGGGGACTGGGGAGCTGTTTTTT. Translated, it gives CASSYSRGRGTGELFF.